The 8 T cell receptor beta chains presented below share a single source sample, sequenced in a study of shared clonotypes between healthy human individuals. In the naive CD8 group, cells lacked CD45RO and were positively selected for CCR7, so terminally differentiated effector memory CD45RA+ cells were left out. Libraries were prepared by immunoSEQ multiplex PCR; TCRdb keeps only in-frame clonotypes and omits some of them. The table includes hundreds of thousands of clones, around 90% detected once. What was sequenced was naive CD8+ T cells sorted from blood. All receptors come from a man aged 25 to 45 in good health.

V and J are TRBV28 and TRBJ2-1, with D hard to call. The ends were cut back, 2 bases at V and 0 bases at J, with 17 bases in the middle. The length of the CDR3 is 18 residues. Germline V gene lookup returns CDR1 MDHEN and CDR2 SYDVKM. CDR3 bases: TGTGCCAGCAGTTTAGCCACTCTTGGCAGGAGCTCCTACAATGAGCAGTTCTTC. Residues: CASSLATLGRSSYNEQFF.

The chain joins TRBV2 to TRBJ2-7, with unresolved D. The CDR3 has 11 residues. V lost 6 bases and J 2 bases, leaving 5 bases between the germline ends. CDR1 and CDR2 from the germline V gene are SNHLY and FYNNEI. CDR3 sequence: CASRAAYEQYF. In DNA, the CDR3 is TGTGCCAGCAGGGCAGCCTACGAGCAGTACTTC.

This chain links TRBV5-1 with TRBJ2-2; 9 bases are a match to TRBD1. The germline V gene encodes CDR1 SGHRS and CDR2 YFSETQ. The V and J ends lost 7 bases and 4 bases, in that order; junction bases with no gene match: 11. The CDR3 spans 16 residues. The CDR3 is CASSDRGDVSTGELFF. The CDR3 region has the DNA TGCGCCAGCTCGGACAGGGGAGATGTAAGCACCGGGGAGCTGTTTTTT.

J is TRBJ2-1 and V is TRBV25-1, with 10 bases matching TRBD2. V lost 1 base, J lost 8 bases, and 8 bases stayed unmatched. CDR3 length: 16 amino acids. CDR1 and CDR2 (germline): MGHDK, SYGVNS. CDR3 sequence (DNA): TGTGCCAGCAGTGAATTCGCTAGCGGGAGATTCGATGAGCAGTTCTTC. Translated: CASSEFASGRFDEQFF.

The chain combines TRBV19 with TRBJ2-3; D is undetermined. The germline V and J ends were trimmed by 1 base and 1 base, with 6 bases remaining between them. Per the germline V gene, CDR1 is LNHDA and CDR2 is SQIVND (reference sequence). This CDR3 has 14 amino acids. The CDR3 spells CASSIGIGTDTQYF. In DNA, the CDR3 is TGTGCCAGTAGTATAGGGATTGGCACAGATACGCAGTATTTT.

In its sample, this clone was seen once. V and J are TRBV9 and TRBJ2-1; D perhaps matches TRBD1 (6 bases). CDR1 and CDR2 (germline): SGDLS, YYNGEE. The germline V and J ends were trimmed by 2 bases and 2 bases, with 8 bases remaining between them. The CDR3 runs 14 residues. The CDR3, as DNA: TGTGCCAGCAGCGTTTGGGACACCTACAATGAGCAGTTCTTC. Protein sequence: CASSVWDTYNEQFF.

The rearrangement links TRBV28 to TRBJ1-2; D ambiguous. In germline, CDR1 is MDHEN, CDR2 SYDVKM. The CDR3 is made up of 13 amino acids. Trimming left V 6 bases short and J 4 bases short, with 12 bases between. Here the CDR3 DNA reads TGTGCCAGCAGGGATTTCACAATCTATGGCTACACCTTC. Translating gives CASRDFTIYGYTF.

The chain carries TRBV7-9 and TRBJ2-1, with D perhaps given as TRBD1 or TRBD2 (5 bases each). CDR3 length: 12 amino acids. Trimming pared 4 bases from V and 8 bases from J, leaving 9 bases between. The V gene's germline CDR1 is SEHNR and CDR2 FQNEAQ (reference sequence). The CDR3 nucleotides read TGTGCCAGCAGCTCCCAGGGAGATGAGCAGTTCTTC. Amino acids: CASSSQGDEQFF.